This T cell receptor (beta chain) was obtained from a study of cytomegalovirus exposure and HLA in healthy donors. The CDR3 covers 15 residues. In germline, CDR1 is SGHVS, CDR2 FQNEAQ. V trimming: 2 bases; J trimming: 5 bases; junction bases outside the gene matches: 6. Assay: immunoSEQ multiplex PCR; the TCRdb copy retains only in-frame clones and omits some. Of roughly 150,000 clones in the sample, roughly nine tenths were seen once. V and J are TRBV7-8 and TRBJ1-2; 9 bases align to TRBD1. This receptor was identified in a woman in her twenties or thirties in good health and CMV-seronegative. Material for sequencing was PBMCs. CDR3: CASSLRDRAIYGYTF. The DNA of the CDR3 is TGTGCCAGCAGCTTAAGGGACAGGGCTATTTATGGCTACACCTTC.